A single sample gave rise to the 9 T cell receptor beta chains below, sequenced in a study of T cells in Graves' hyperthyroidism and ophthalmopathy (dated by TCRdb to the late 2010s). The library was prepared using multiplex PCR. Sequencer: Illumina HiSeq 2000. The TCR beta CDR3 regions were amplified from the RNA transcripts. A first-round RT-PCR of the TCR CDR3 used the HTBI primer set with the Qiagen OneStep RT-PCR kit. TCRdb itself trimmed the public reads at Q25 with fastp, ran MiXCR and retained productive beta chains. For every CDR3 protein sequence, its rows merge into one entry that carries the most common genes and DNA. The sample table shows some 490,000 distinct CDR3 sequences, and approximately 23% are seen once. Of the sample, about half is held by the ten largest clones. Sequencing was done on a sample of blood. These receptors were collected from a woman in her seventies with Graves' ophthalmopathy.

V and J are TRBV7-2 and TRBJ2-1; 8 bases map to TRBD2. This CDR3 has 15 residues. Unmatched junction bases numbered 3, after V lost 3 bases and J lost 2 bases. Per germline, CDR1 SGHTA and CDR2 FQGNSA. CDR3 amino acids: CASSFSSGAYNEQFF. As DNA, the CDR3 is TGTGCCAGCAGCTTTAGTAGCGGGGCCTACAATGAGCAGTTCTTC.

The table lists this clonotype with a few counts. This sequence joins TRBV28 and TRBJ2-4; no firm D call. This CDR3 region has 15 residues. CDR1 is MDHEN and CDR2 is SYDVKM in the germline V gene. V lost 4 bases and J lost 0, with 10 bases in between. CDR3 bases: TGTGCCAGCAGTTCCCCCGTCCTAGCCAAAAACATTCAGTACTTC. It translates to CASSSPVLAKNIQYF.

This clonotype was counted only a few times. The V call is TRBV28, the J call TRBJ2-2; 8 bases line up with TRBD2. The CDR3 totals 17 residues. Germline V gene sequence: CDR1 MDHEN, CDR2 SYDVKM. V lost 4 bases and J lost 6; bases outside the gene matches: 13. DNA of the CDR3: TGTGCCAGCAGTTCATGGGGCGGGAGGACAGTCCCCGGGGAGCTGTTTTTT. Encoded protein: CASSSWGGRTVPGELFF.

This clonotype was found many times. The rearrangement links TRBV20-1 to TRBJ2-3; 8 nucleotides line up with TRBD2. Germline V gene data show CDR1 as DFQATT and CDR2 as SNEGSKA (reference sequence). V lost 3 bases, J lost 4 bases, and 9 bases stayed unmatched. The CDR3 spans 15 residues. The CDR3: CSASLTSGRADTQYF. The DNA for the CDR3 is TGCAGTGCTAGTTTAACTAGCGGCCGCGCAGATACGCAGTATTTT.

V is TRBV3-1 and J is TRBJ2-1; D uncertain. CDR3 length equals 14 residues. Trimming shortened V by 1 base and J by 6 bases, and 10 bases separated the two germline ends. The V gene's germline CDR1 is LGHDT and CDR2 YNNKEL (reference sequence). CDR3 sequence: CASSQGRQANEQFF. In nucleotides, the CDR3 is TGTGCCAGCAGCCAAGGACGGCAGGCCAATGAGCAGTTCTTC.

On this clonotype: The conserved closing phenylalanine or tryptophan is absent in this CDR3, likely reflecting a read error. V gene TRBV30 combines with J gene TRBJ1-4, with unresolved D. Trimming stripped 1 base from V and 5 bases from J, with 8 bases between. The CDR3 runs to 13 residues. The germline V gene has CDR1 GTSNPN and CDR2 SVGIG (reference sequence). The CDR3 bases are TGTGCCTGGAGTGCCGAGGTCAATGAAAAACTGTTTGTT. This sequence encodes CAWSAEVNEKLFV.

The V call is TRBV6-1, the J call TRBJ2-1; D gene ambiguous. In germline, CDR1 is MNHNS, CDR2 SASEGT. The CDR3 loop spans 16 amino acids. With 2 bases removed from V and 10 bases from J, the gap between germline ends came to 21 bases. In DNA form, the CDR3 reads TGTGCCAGCAGTGAAAAGACCGCCCTATACTTTGGGGAGCAGTTCTTC. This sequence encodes CASSEKTALYFGEQFF.

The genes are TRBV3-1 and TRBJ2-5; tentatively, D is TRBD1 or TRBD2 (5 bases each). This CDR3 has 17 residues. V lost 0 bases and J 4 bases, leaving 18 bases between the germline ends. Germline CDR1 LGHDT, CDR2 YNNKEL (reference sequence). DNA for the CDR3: TGTGCCAGCAGCCAAGATTGGGACCATACTAGAAGAGAGACCCAGTACTTC. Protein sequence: CASSQDWDHTRRETQYF.

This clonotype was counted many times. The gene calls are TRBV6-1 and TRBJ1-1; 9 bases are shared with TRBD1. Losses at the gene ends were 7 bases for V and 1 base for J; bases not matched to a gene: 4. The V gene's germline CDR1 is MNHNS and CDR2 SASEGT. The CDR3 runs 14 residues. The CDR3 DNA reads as TGTGCCAGCACTTGGGACAGGGCGAACACTGAAGCTTTCTTT. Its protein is CASTWDRANTEAFF.